This section outlines one TCR beta chain sequence together with its context. The sample comes from a study of blood T cell repertoires in COVID-19. Study background: Acute and convalescent COVID-19 specimens originated in the United States, Italy and Spain. Sources were T cells, B-cell-depleted T cells, or PBMCs; the material itself was cDNA or gDNA.

Per the germline V gene, CDR1 is SGDLS and CDR2 is YYNGEE. V lost 0 bases and J lost 4, with 10 bases in between. The CDR3 has 15 residues. As processed by the authors: Researchers report that nucleated cell counts were estimated from reference gene primer amplification. Assay used: immunoSEQ multiplex PCR; TCRdb lists only in-frame clones, some missing. For V, J and clone size, that table is used; D and trimming come from the DNA. Here the sample spans over 45,000 clones, over 80% being singletons. The sequenced sample was peripheral blood. This receptor was identified in a woman aged 55-70 years with acute or convalescent COVID-19. The V call is TRBV9, the J call TRBJ2-2; perhaps TRBD2 as D (5 bases). CDR3 sequence reads: CASSVAGVGTGELFF. The CDR3 bases are TGTGCCAGCAGCGTAGCCGGGGTAGGCACCGGGGAGCTGTTTTTT.